This T cell receptor (beta chain) is drawn from a study of blood T cell repertoires in COVID-19. The overall study: COVID-19 samples from acute and convalescent phases originated in the United States, Italy and Spain.

Method: immunoSEQ multiplex PCR; TCRdb's copy keeps in-frame clones and lacks some. This table holds about 260,000 clones, around 86% found once. Trimming stripped 2 bases from V and 9 bases from J, with 16 bases between. From germline, CDR1 is MNHNS and CDR2 SASEGT. CDR3 length equals 14 residues. This chain connects TRBV6-1 to TRBJ1-1, with D perhaps matching TRBD1 (5 bases). This sequence was found in a man younger than 35 with active or convalescent COVID-19. The material sequenced was peripheral blood. CDR3 DNA sequence: TGTGCCAGCAGTGAACCCCCCAGGGTGGAAAAAGCTTTCTTT. Translated, it gives CASSEPPRVEKAFF.